The 22 T cell receptor beta chains in this list originate from one sample, sequenced in a study of read filtering for tumor transcriptome and immune sequencing. This library used roughly 0.4 ug RNA and molecular barcoded adaptors spanning alpha/delta and beta/gamma chains. TCRdb passed the reads through MiXCR, listing each CDR3 protein once. Of 130,000 or so distinct CDR3 sequences in the sample, roughly 13% were seen once. Sequences were obtained from a population of CD138-negative cells sorted from bone marrow. The source is a donor aged 40 or older with multiple myeloma.

This clonotype was observed at least ten times. The genes are TRBV29-1 and TRBJ1-1, with 9 nucleotides matching TRBD1. The CDR3 has 14 amino acids. Germline V gene data show CDR1 as SQVTM and CDR2 as ANQGSEA. The ends lost 6 bases at V and 0 bases at J; junction bases unmatched: 5. CDR3 residues: CSVDGQGLNTEAFF. CDR3 sequence (DNA): TGCAGCGTGGACGGACAGGGGCTGAACACTGAAGCTTTCTTT.

Comment on this clonotype: A much more abundant neighbour one base away suggests this may be a read error. The rearrangement links TRBV2 to TRBJ2-5; D is uncertain. Looked up from germline, CDR1 is SNHLY and CDR2 is FYNNEI. V lost 2 bases to trimming and J lost 5 bases, with 9 bases between them. The CDR3 totals 13 residues. The CDR3 region has the DNA TGTGCCAGCAGTGAAACGTCCGGGGAGACCCAGTACTTC. Amino acids: CASSETSGETQYF.

This clonotype was found many times. V is TRBV29-1 and J is TRBJ2-1; D is ambiguous. V gave up 3 bases and J gave up 8 bases, with 14 bases separating them. Looked up from germline, CDR1 is SQVTM and CDR2 is ANQGSEA. There are 13 residues in the CDR3. The CDR3: CSVDGGASDEQFF. CDR3 bases: TGCAGCGTTGATGGTGGCGCGAGCGATGAGCAGTTCTTC.

This clonotype was detected ten times or more. V usage is TRBV24-1 and J usage is TRBJ2-1, with 7 bases lining up with TRBD2. V lost 1 base, J lost 7 bases, and 0 bases stayed unmatched. The CDR3 is made up of 13 amino acids. CDR1 and CDR2 from the germline V gene are KGHDR and SFDVKD. CDR3 coding DNA: TGTGCCACCAGTGATTTAGCGGGGAATGAGCAGTTCTTC. This sequence encodes CATSDLAGNEQFF.

About this clonotype: A read error is possible here, since a much larger clone lies one base away. The CDR3 DNA reads as TGTGCCAGCAGCTTAGGAGAGGGGGTTTTAGCCAAATACATTCAGTACTTC. Translating it yields CASSLGEGVLAKYIQYF. V is TRBV7-2 and J is TRBJ2-4, with D maybe TRBD1 (6 bases). CDR1 is SGHTA and CDR2 is FQGNSA in the germline V gene. The CDR3 contains 17 residues. Based on the CDR3 plus reference TRBV7-2 and TRBJ2-4, the full variable domain is GAGVSQSPSNKVTEKGKDVELRCDPISGHTALYWYRQSLGQGLEFLIYFQGNSAPDKSGLPSDRFSAERTGGSVSTLTIQRTQQEDSAVYLCASSLGEGVLAKYIQYFGAGTRLSVL.

This clonotype has only a few counts. This chain links TRBV6-1 with TRBJ2-3, with 12 bases matching TRBD2. Germline V gives CDR1 MNHNS, CDR2 SASEGT. CDR3 length: 16 amino acids. V trimming: 3 bases; J trimming: 4 bases; junction bases outside the gene matches: 5. The CDR3 protein is CASSDRLAGVADTQYF. The CDR3 DNA follows: TGTGCCAGCAGTGACCGACTAGCGGGAGTGGCAGATACGCAGTATTTT.

This clonotype was seen ten or more times. This chain uses TRBV7-6 with TRBJ1-5, with D unresolved. This CDR3 region has 14 residues. Trimming removed 5 bases from V and 1 base from J, with 9 bases in between. Germline CDR1 SGHVS, CDR2 FNYEAQ. CDR3 sequence reads: CASSLGRSNQPQHF. CDR3 bases: TGTGCCAGCAGCCTAGGGAGGAGCAATCAGCCCCAGCATTTT.

This clonotype was picked up many times. The chain is built from TRBV5-6 and TRBJ1-5; 10 bases are shared with TRBD1. Looked up from germline, CDR1 is SGHDT and CDR2 is YYEEEE. The J segment lost 3 bases and the V segment lost 4 bases, leaving 7 bases of the junction unmatched. The CDR3 is 16 amino acids. The CDR3 region has the DNA TGTGCCAGCAGCGCACGGGACAGGGGACCCAATCAGCCCCAGCATTTT. The encoded protein is CASSARDRGPNQPQHF.

The rearrangement joins TRBV10-3 to TRBJ2-2, with a tentative D call TRBD1 (5 bases). The CDR3 loop spans 13 amino acids. Trimming removed 2 bases from V and 5 bases from J, with 6 bases in between. Germline CDR1 is ENHRY and CDR2 is SYGVKD. The CDR3 DNA reads as TGTGCCATCAGTGAGGGACAAACCGGGGAGCTGTTTTTT. It is translated as CAISEGQTGELFF.

This clonotype came up many times. V usage is TRBV6-5 and J usage is TRBJ1-1, with D possibly being TRBD1 (6 bases). This CDR3 is built from 13 residues. Germline lookup yields CDR1 MNHEY and CDR2 SVGAGI. V lost 8 bases, J lost 5 bases, and 15 bases lay in between. CDR3 protein: CASWPGARTEAFF. CDR3 DNA sequence: TGTGCCAGCTGGCCGGGGGCGCGTACTGAAGCTTTCTTT.

The rearrangement joins TRBV2 to TRBJ2-7; tentative D call: TRBD2 (5 bases). CDR1 is SNHLY, CDR2 FYNNEI, per germline. The CDR3 length is 11 residues. The V end was cut by 6 bases, the J end by 5 bases, with 8 bases between. The CDR3 reads CASSVGNEQYF. The CDR3 DNA sequence: TGTGCCAGCAGCGTCGGGAACGAGCAGTACTTC.

This clonotype was counted at least ten times. The chain combines TRBV6-6 with TRBJ2-1; D not certain. Germline values: CDR1 MNHNY, CDR2 SVGAGI (reference sequence). The ends were cut back, 8 bases at V and 7 bases at J, with 6 bases in the middle. This CDR3 is built from 10 residues. The CDR3 DNA reads TGTGCCAGCGCAGCGAATGAGCAGTTCTTC. It translates to CASAANEQFF.

This clonotype was picked up many times. This chain joins TRBV19 and TRBJ2-3; TRBD2 agrees at 9 bases. Germline lookup yields CDR1 LNHDA and CDR2 SQIVND (reference sequence). Germline trimming cut 6 bases from V and 0 bases from J; bases unmatched to any gene: 7. The CDR3 extends over 16 amino acids. CDR3 nucleotides: TGTGCCAGTAGAACCGGGACTAGCCTTAGCACAGATACGCAGTATTTT. It specifies CASRTGTSLSTDTQYF.

The genes are TRBV7-2 and TRBJ2-1; 7 bases line up with TRBD2. Looked up from germline, CDR1 is SGHTA and CDR2 is FQGNSA. The V and J ends lost 8 bases and 3 bases, in that order; junction bases with no gene match: 10. The CDR3 has 15 residues. CDR3 sequence (DNA): TGTGCCAGCGGAGAGTTCAGCGGGGACTACAATGAGCAGTTCTTC. Its protein product is CASGEFSGDYNEQFF.

This clonotype was detected ten times or more. The chain links TRBV5-1 to TRBJ2-7; TRBD1 might be the D (6 bases). V was clipped by 4 bases and J by 3 bases, with 17 bases between them. The CDR3 loop spans 15 amino acids. Germline-derived CDR1 and CDR2 are SGHRS and YFSETQ. The chain's CDR3 is CASSRLVAGDYEQYF. CDR3 in DNA: TGCGCCAGCAGCCGCTTGGTAGCAGGGGACTACGAGCAGTACTTC. The variable domain in full, completed from reference TRBV5-1 and TRBJ2-7, reads KAGVTQTPRYLIKTRGQQVTLSCSPISGHRSVSWYQQTPGQGLQFLFEYFSETQRNKGNFPGRFSGRQFSNSRSEMNVSTLELGDSALYLCASSRLVAGDYEQYFGPGTRLTVT.

Ten or more counts support this clonotype. The chain uses TRBV5-6 and TRBJ1-5; TRBD1 might be the D (6 bases). V was pared by 4 bases and J by 5 bases, with 16 bases between. Germline V lookup: CDR1 SGHDT, CDR2 YYEEEE. The CDR3 has 15 amino acids. Written as DNA, the CDR3 is TGTGCCAGCAGCCTACAGGGCAGGGTAGATCAGCCCCAGCATTTT. Protein: CASSLQGRVDQPQHF.

This clonotype has ten or more counts. V gene TRBV10-2 combines with J gene TRBJ1-2; D call uncertain. Trimming stripped 3 bases from V and 2 bases from J, with 4 bases between. This CDR3 is built from 12 residues. Germline CDR1 and CDR2: WSHSY and SAAADI. This CDR3 is CASSEENYGYTF. The CDR3 DNA reads TGCGCCAGCAGTGAAGAGAACTATGGCTACACCTTC.

This clonotype has ten or more counts. The rearrangement joins TRBV12-3 or TRBV12-4 to TRBJ1-1, with D maybe TRBD1 (5 bases). This CDR3 is built from 12 residues. The V end lost 3 bases, the J end lost 8 bases, and 10 bases lay between the germline ends. CDR3 nucleotides: TGTGCCAGCAGTTTCTTAGAGGGGGAAGCTTTCTTT. Amino acids: CASSFLEGEAFF.

In its sample, this clonotype was seen many times. The chain couples TRBV9 to TRBJ2-1; D remains ambiguous. The V end was cut by 3 bases, the J end by 3 bases, with 13 bases between. The CDR3 runs to 15 residues. Germline V CDR1 and CDR2: SGDLS, YYNGEE. The CDR3 DNA reads TGTGCCAGCAGCGCGGCCGGACCGGACTACAATGAGCAGTTCTTC. Protein product: CASSAAGPDYNEQFF.

This clonotype came up many times. The CDR3: CASSYGGQMHYGYTF. DNA of the CDR3: TGTGCCAGCAGTTACGGGGGACAGATGCACTATGGCTACACCTTC. This sequence joins TRBV6-2 or TRBV6-3 and TRBJ1-2; 7 bases map to TRBD1. Germline values: CDR1 MNHEY, CDR2 SVGEGT. The ends lost 2 bases at V and 3 bases at J; junction bases unmatched: 6. CDR3 length: 15 amino acids.

This clonotype occurred many times. This chain joins TRBV5-1 and TRBJ2-7, with 11 bases lining up with TRBD1. Per germline, CDR1 SGHRS and CDR2 YFSETQ. After removal of 4 bases from V and 4 bases from J, the junction contained 13 bases not matched to a gene. This CDR3 spans 17 amino acids. The CDR3 loop reads CASSKGSGGQGGYEQYF. In DNA, the CDR3 is TGCGCCAGCAGCAAAGGATCCGGGGGACAGGGGGGTTACGAGCAGTACTTC. Full variable domain (remainder filled in from reference TRBV5-1 and TRBJ2-7): KAGVTQTPRYLIKTRGQQVTLSCSPISGHRSVSWYQQTPGQGLQFLFEYFSETQRNKGNFPGRFSGRQFSNSRSEMNVSTLELGDSALYLCASSKGSGGQGGYEQYFGPGTRLTVT.

This clonotype was detected a few times. The chain uses TRBV29-1 and TRBJ1-1, with 7 bases lining up with TRBD1. The CDR3 totals 12 residues. J gave up 5 bases and V 7 bases, and 7 bases lay outside the gene matches. The germline V gene has CDR1 SQVTM and CDR2 ANQGSEA. DNA of the CDR3: TGCAGCGGGCGGGGACAGAAGACTGAAGCTTTCTTT. This codes for CSGRGQKTEAFF.